This record concerns one T cell receptor (beta chain) sequence. The antigen remains unidentified. The sample originates from a study of Ad26.COV2.S vaccination and SARS-CoV-2 variants. Regarding the study as a whole: Individuals receiving vaccine had higher spike-specific TCR breadth than placebo recipients did.

The treatment is: around 19 received Ad26.COV2.S at low or high dose, single or two shots; several received placebo; per-sample allocation not given. Sampling took place 63 days after the first vaccine or placebo injection. Assay: immunoSEQ multiplex PCR; the TCRdb copy retains only in-frame clones and omits some. The repertoire holds roughly 700,000 clones, with roughly 90% as singletons. The CDR3 is made up of 12 amino acids. Germline assignment: CDR1 SNHLY and CDR2 FYNNEI. V gave up 7 bases and J gave up 8 bases, with 15 bases separating them. The TCR originated in a person aged 18-60 years who received the Ad26.COV2.S COVID-19 vaccine or a placebo. J is TRBJ2-7 and V is TRBV2; D not resolved. The sequences come from peripheral blood, collected in a trial of Ad26.COV2.S vaccine versus placebo. The CDR3 bases are TGTGCCAGCACCAAAGACCCATTAAAGCAGTACTTC. This gives the protein CASTKDPLKQYF.